The rows below give T cell receptor beta chains drawn from one sample of a study of beta chain features in type 1 diabetes. Clones were sequenced by immunoSEQ multiplex PCR, and TCRdb holds only the in-frame ones, with some missing. This sample carries about 410,000 clones, about 15% of them seen once, and the ten largest clones take roughly 0.036%. The material sequenced was naive CD4+ T cells from blood. These receptors were taken from a man aged 30 to 39 in good health. The CDR3 runs from the conserved cysteine through the conserved F or W. D genes are given only for firm matches. Where a row states a size, it is once, few, many or the class of an expanded clone; other rows omit it.

DNA	CDR3	D	J	V	size
TGTGCCAGCACCAGGACTAGCGCGGTGCAGTACTTC	CASTRTSAVQYF	TRBD2	TRBJ2-7	TRBV11-2	.
TGTGCCAGTAGGATGGGACAGGGGATTAGCGGGCGCAATCAGCCCCAGCATTTT	CASRMGQGISGRNQPQHF	TRBD1	TRBJ1-5	TRBV19	.
TGTGCCAGCAGACGGACAGGTTTACCCTACGAGCAGTACTTC	CASRRTGLPYEQYF	TRBD1	TRBJ2-7	TRBV11-2	few
TGTGCCAGCAGTGAAGACTATGGGGACAGTGAAGCTTTCTTT	CASSEDYGDSEAFF	TRBD1	TRBJ1-1	TRBV6-1	few
TGTGCCAGCAGTCGACAACAGGGATTGGGAACTGAAGCTTTCTTT	CASSRQQGLGTEAFF	.	TRBJ1-1	TRBV6-5	.
TGTGCTAGCCTGGACCTGAGGACAGATACGCAGTATTTT	CASLDLRTDTQYF	.	TRBJ2-3	TRBV12-5	few
TGTGCCAGCAGCTTAGCGCAGGGAAACAGGATCTTC	CASSLAQGNRIF	.	TRBJ2-7	TRBV7-9	few
TGTGCCATAGAAGACAGGGCGAACAATGAGCAGTTCTTC	CAIEDRANNEQFF	TRBD1	TRBJ2-1	TRBV5-4	few
TGTGCCAGCGCTGGGGGGGAGACCCAGTACTTC	CASAGGETQYF	.	TRBJ2-5	TRBV14	few
TGTGCCAGCAGCGTAGCGGGGGCTACTGAAGCTTTCTTT	CASSVAGATEAFF	.	TRBJ1-1	TRBV9	.
TGTGCCAGTAGGGCGTCGACAGGGATCGAGCAGTACTTC	CASRASTGIEQYF	TRBD1	TRBJ2-7	TRBV19	many
TGTGCCTGGGATTCCGGGACCTTCAATTCGTATTTT	CAWDSGTFNSYF	.	TRBJ2-3	TRBV30	few
TGCGCCAGCAGCTCGTTAGCGGGAGGAGGCGCCTACAATGAGCAGTTCTTC	CASSSLAGGGAYNEQFF	TRBD2	TRBJ2-1	TRBV5-1	.
TGTGCCAGCAGCCTTAGCGGGGGGGCCCCAGATACGCAGTATTTT	CASSLSGGAPDTQYF	TRBD2	TRBJ2-3	TRBV9	.
TGTGCCATCAGTGAGTCCAGGAATGAGCAGTTCTTC	CAISESRNEQFF	.	TRBJ2-1	TRBV10-3	few
TGTGCCAGCAGCTTAGACCAGGGGCGGAGTACGCAGTATTTT	CASSLDQGRSTQYF	.	TRBJ2-3	TRBV7-2	.
TGTGCCTGGAGTGTACAGGGAGAGGGGACCCAGCATTTT	CAWSVQGEGTQHF	.	TRBJ1-5	TRBV30	.
TGCGCCAGCAGCGTAGCGGGAGTAACCTACAATGAGCAGTTCTTC	CASSVAGVTYNEQFF	TRBD2	TRBJ2-1	TRBV5-1	few
TGTGCCAGCAGCGTAGAACAGGGGAATGAAAAACTGTTTTTT	CASSVEQGNEKLFF	TRBD1	TRBJ1-4	TRBV9	few
TGTGCCAGCAAAAGGGGACTCGAACGCAATCAGCCCCAGCATTTT	CASKRGLERNQPQHF	.	TRBJ1-5	TRBV2	few
TGTGCCAGCAGTGATGGGGGCTCCTATAATTCACCCCTCCACTTT	CASSDGGSYNSPLHF	.	TRBJ1-6	TRBV6-1	few
TGTGCCAGCAGCTGGACCGGGAGAAACGGGGGGAACATTCAGTACTTC	CASSWTGRNGGNIQYF	TRBD2	TRBJ2-4	TRBV5-6	few
TGTGCCAGCAGCTTGGGAGCCTACGAGCAGTACTTC	CASSLGAYEQYF	.	TRBJ2-7	TRBV5-6	.
TGTGCCAGCTCCCCTAGCAATGAGCAGTTCTTC	CASSPSNEQFF	.	TRBJ2-1	TRBV18	.
TGTGCCAGCAGTGTCTTAGCGGGAGTGTTGAGTGAGCAGTTCTTC	CASSVLAGVLSEQFF	TRBD2	TRBJ2-1	TRBV2	.
TGTGCCAGCAGCTTGCTCGCGGGCCCCTACGAGCAGTACTTC	CASSLLAGPYEQYF	.	TRBJ2-7	TRBV5-4	.
TGCGCCAGCAGCTTGGCACAATCCAGCTACAATGAGCAGTTCTTC	CASSLAQSSYNEQFF	.	TRBJ2-1	TRBV5-1	.
TGTGCCAGCAGCTTCACCCAGGATCGCTATGGCTACACCTTC	CASSFTQDRYGYTF	.	TRBJ1-2	TRBV7-9	.
TGTGCCAGCAGCCAAGTTCCAGGGTTAGACACCATATATTTT	CASSQVPGLDTIYF	.	TRBJ1-3	TRBV4-2	few
TGTGCCAGCAGCGCCGCCAGGACGGGGACAGATACGCAGTATTTT	CASSAARTGTDTQYF	.	TRBJ2-3	TRBV7-9	few
TGCGCCAGCAGCCATTCTACCATGGGACAGGGGGCGCGAGTTGGCTACACCTTC	CASSHSTMGQGARVGYTF	TRBD1	TRBJ1-2	TRBV4-1	.
TGTGCCAGCAGCTCAACAAAGACAGGGGCCTATGGCTACACCTTC	CASSSTKTGAYGYTF	TRBD1	TRBJ1-2	TRBV7-2	.
TGTGCCAGCAGTTTTGGCGGGTTAAATGAGCAGTTCTTC	CASSFGGLNEQFF	.	TRBJ2-1	TRBV28	.
TGTGCCACCAGCAGAGTTAGGCTAGCGGGAGAGAATGAGCAGTTCTTC	CATSRVRLAGENEQFF	TRBD2	TRBJ2-1	TRBV15	few
TGCAGCGTTGAAGCGCCGGACGGGGCCTACGAGCAGTACTTC	CSVEAPDGAYEQYF	.	TRBJ2-7	TRBV29-1	.
TGTGCCAGCAGTTCGGAGACTCGGACCTACAATGAGCAGTTCTTC	CASSSETRTYNEQFF	.	TRBJ2-1	TRBV6-5	.
TGCGCCAGCAGCCAAGAAGATTCCGGGTACGAGCAGTACTTC	CASSQEDSGYEQYF	.	TRBJ2-7	TRBV4-3	.
TGTGCCAGCAGCTTACGGGGGAGCTCCTACAATGAGCAGTTCTTC	CASSLRGSSYNEQFF	.	TRBJ2-1	TRBV13	few
TGTGCCAGCAGTACCTTGGGACAGGGAGCCGAGCAGTACTTC	CASSTLGQGAEQYF	TRBD1	TRBJ2-7	TRBV25-1	.
TGTGCCAGCAGCGTAGAACGGGGCACTGAAGCTTTCTTT	CASSVERGTEAFF	.	TRBJ1-1	TRBV9	few
TGTGCCAGCAGTAGCACTAGGGGGGCTGAAGCTTTCTTT	CASSSTRGAEAFF	.	TRBJ1-1	TRBV2	.
TGTGCCAGCAGCTTCCCCTTGGTGGGGGCGGTTGGCTACACCTTC	CASSFPLVGAVGYTF	.	TRBJ1-2	TRBV13	few
TGTGCCATCAGTGTACTGGACAGGGTGGATGGCTACACCTTC	CAISVLDRVDGYTF	TRBD1	TRBJ1-2	TRBV10-3	.
TGTGCCAGCAGCGAACAGGGGACTTCGGGTGAAAAACTGTTTTTT	CASSEQGTSGEKLFF	TRBD1	TRBJ1-4	TRBV7-2	.
TGCAGCGTTGACTACCGACTCTCCCTGAACACTGAAGCTTTCTTT	CSVDYRLSLNTEAFF	.	TRBJ1-1	TRBV29-1	.
TGTGCCAGCAGTGCCCAAAATACGCAGTATTTT	CASSAQNTQYF	.	TRBJ2-3	TRBV2	few
TGTGCCAGCTCAATGAGACAGATCGAAAAACTGTTTTTT	CASSMRQIEKLFF	.	TRBJ1-4	TRBV18	few
TGTGCCAGCAGGCCAGCTGGGGTCTATGGCTACACCTTC	CASRPAGVYGYTF	.	TRBJ1-2	TRBV27	few
TGTGCCAGCTCACCACGGCAGGACCCGGCGGGAGAGACCCAGTACTTC	CASSPRQDPAGETQYF	.	TRBJ2-5	TRBV18	.
TGTGCCAGCAGCCACACAACGGAAGATTCACCCCTCCACTTT	CASSHTTEDSPLHF	.	TRBJ1-6	TRBV13	.
TGTGCCATCAGGGCTAGCGGGGCAAACAATGAGCAGTTCTTC	CAIRASGANNEQFF	TRBD2	TRBJ2-1	TRBV10-3	few
TGTGCCAGCTCACCACCTGGGCTTGGGATCCCTGAAGCTTTCTTT	CASSPPGLGIPEAFF	.	TRBJ1-1	TRBV18	.
TGTGCCAGCGCAATCACCGGGGGGCGAAATGAGCAGTTCTTC	CASAITGGRNEQFF	.	TRBJ2-1	TRBV6-5	few
TGCAGTGCTTACAGACAAGAGACCCAGTACTTC	CSAYRQETQYF	.	TRBJ2-5	TRBV20-1	.
TGTGCCAGCAGCTTAGAAGTGCCTCGTAATGAGCAGTTCTTC	CASSLEVPRNEQFF	.	TRBJ2-1	TRBV7-2	few